Listed below are T cell receptor beta chains from one sample, sequenced in a study of shared clonotypes between healthy human individuals. Data came from immunoSEQ multiplex PCR; TCRdb stores just in-frame clones and leaves some out. The data hold a few million clones, with approximately 90% observed a single time. Sequencing was performed on naive CD4+ T cells sorted from blood. Source of these receptors: a man aged 18 to 30 in good health. The CDR3 runs from the conserved cysteine through the conserved F or W. D genes are given only for firm matches. Where a row states a size, it is once, few, many or the class of an expanded clone; other rows omit it.

d_call j_call clone_size cdr3_length v_call cdr3_aa cdr3_nt
- TRBJ2-7 - 12 TRBV2 CASSDFSYEQYF TGTGCCAGCTCGGACTTCTCCTACGAGCAGTACTTC
TRBD2 TRBJ2-7 - 14 TRBV28 CASSLGSGAFEQYF TGTGCCAGCAGTTTGGGTAGCGGGGCCTTCGAGCAGTACTTC
TRBD1 TRBJ2-7 once 15 TRBV6-1 CASNQILGDSSQQYF TGTGCCAGCAACCAAATTTTAGGGGACAGCTCGCAGCAGTACTTC
- TRBJ2-6 - 15 TRBV5-8 CASSLGGSGANVLTF TGTGCCAGCAGCTTAGGGGGATCTGGGGCCAACGTCCTGACTTTC
- TRBJ2-7 - 13 TRBV7-2 CASSRDQGGEQYF TGTGCCAGCAGCCGTGATCAGGGGGGCGAGCAGTACTTC
TRBD2 TRBJ2-5 - 16 TRBV19 CASSITSGGHPETQYF TGTGCCAGTAGTATCACTAGCGGGGGACATCCGGAGACCCAGTACTTC
- TRBJ2-7 - 13 TRBV28 CASTSTGSDEQYF TGTGCCAGCACCTCCACAGGGAGCGACGAGCAGTACTTC
TRBD2 TRBJ2-1 once 16 TRBV5-4 CASSLGGRDSYNEQFF TGTGCCAGCAGCTTGGGCGGGAGAGACTCCTACAATGAGCAGTTCTTC
- TRBJ1-6 - 14 TRBV7-6 CASSLAQEPAVLHF TGTGCCAGCAGCTTAGCGCAGGAGCCCGCAGTCCTCCACTTT
- TRBJ1-2 once 13 TRBV15 CATSPDTSYGYTF TGTGCCACCAGTCCGGACACAAGCTATGGCTACACCTTC
TRBD2 TRBJ2-3 - 16 TRBV6-4 CASRTSGKVRSDTQYF TGTGCCAGCCGGACTAGCGGGAAAGTTAGGTCAGATACGCAGTATTTT
TRBD1 TRBJ2-2 - 14 TRBV10-3 CAIGYRGNTGELFF TGTGCCATCGGGTACAGGGGAAACACCGGGGAGCTGTTTTTT
TRBD1 TRBJ1-4 - 15 TRBV30 CAWSGSGQGVGRLFF TGTGCCTGGAGTGGGTCCGGACAGGGGGTTGGGAGACTGTTTTTT
- TRBJ1-1 once 14 TRBV5-1 CASSLPGQYTEAFF TGCGCCAGCAGCCTTCCGGGCCAGTACACTGAAGCTTTCTTT
- TRBJ1-4 once 14 TRBV5-4 CASSSPGPDEKLFF TGTGCCAGCAGCTCCCCGGGGCCGGATGAAAAACTGTTTTTT
- TRBJ2-6 - 15 TRBV19 CASSPGWSGANVLTF TGTGCCAGTAGCCCAGGGTGGTCTGGGGCCAACGTCCTGACTTTC
TRBD2 TRBJ2-3 - 16 TRBV7-9 CASSLLLSGETDTQYF TGTGCCAGCAGCTTATTACTTAGCGGGGAAACAGATACGCAGTATTTT
- TRBJ1-2 few 15 TRBV18 CASSTAGLANYGYTF TGTGCCAGCTCAACGGCAGGGTTAGCTAACTATGGCTACACCTTC
TRBD1 TRBJ2-3 - 15 TRBV7-6 CASSYRQGAADTQYF TGTGCCAGCAGCTACCGACAGGGGGCCGCAGATACGCAGTATTTT
- TRBJ1-3 - 15 TRBV2 CASRPLENGGNTIYF TGTGCCAGCAGGCCACTGGAGAATGGTGGAAACACCATATATTTT
TRBD1 TRBJ2-3 - 15 TRBV10-2 CASSEVTGGTDTQYF TGCGCCAGCAGTGAAGTGACAGGGGGCACAGATACGCAGTATTTT
- TRBJ2-3 - 16 TRBV7-2 CASSFGGTLSTDTQYF TGTGCCAGCAGCTTTGGCGGGACCCTTAGCACAGATACGCAGTATTTT
- TRBJ1-1 - 15 TRBV6-5 CASTPGGTMNTEAFF TGTGCCAGCACCCCCGGGGGGACGATGAACACTGAAGCTTTCTTT
- TRBJ1-4 - 14 TRBV29-1 CSVGRGGTREKLFF TGCAGCGTTGGGCGAGGGGGTACCCGTGAAAAACTGTTTTTT
TRBD1 TRBJ1-5 - 15 TRBV2 CASSDGQGDNQPQHF TGTGCCAGCAGTGACGGGCAGGGGGACAATCAGCCCCAGCATTTT
TRBD1 TRBJ1-6 - 13 TRBV30 CAWRDRGNSPLHF TGTGCCTGGCGAGACAGGGGGAATTCACCCCTCCACTTT
TRBD1 TRBJ1-6 - 16 TRBV19 CASSTHPGQDNSPLHF TGTGCCAGTAGTACCCACCCGGGACAGGATAATTCACCCCTCCACTTT
TRBD2 TRBJ2-7 - 15 TRBV7-2 CASSRQSGGSYEQYF TGTGCCAGCAGCCGTCAAAGCGGGGGTTCTTACGAGCAGTACTTC
- TRBJ1-2 - 13 TRBV9 CASSAHLQASYTF TGTGCCAGCAGCGCCCACTTACAGGCGAGCTACACCTTC
- TRBJ2-7 once 12 TRBV10-3 CAISATGHEQYF TGTGCCATCAGTGCCACAGGGCACGAGCAGTACTTC
TRBD1 TRBJ1-2 - 15 TRBV7-8 CASSEFTGGNYGYTF TGTGCCAGCAGCGAGTTTACAGGGGGCAACTATGGCTACACCTTC
TRBD1 TRBJ2-3 - 15 TRBV7-9 CASSSWTGGTDTQYF TGTGCCAGCAGCTCATGGACAGGGGGCACAGATACGCAGTATTTT
- TRBJ2-2 - 16 TRBV25-1 CASSDPSTGNTGELFF TGTGCCAGCAGTGATCCATCGACAGGGAACACCGGGGAGCTGTTTTTT
- TRBJ2-7 - 11 TRBV6-5 CASSYSSVQYF TGTGCCAGCAGTTACTCGAGTGTGCAGTACTTC
- TRBJ1-1 - 14 TRBV6-5 CASSYSKMNTEAFF TGTGCCAGCAGTTACTCGAAAATGAACACTGAAGCTTTCTTT
- TRBJ1-6 - 17 TRBV6-1 CASSEALGRPYNSPLHF TGTGCCAGCAGTGAAGCGCTAGGGAGACCCTATAATTCACCCCTCCACTTT
TRBD2 TRBJ2-7 - 15 TRBV6-1 CASSEGGGTLYEQYF TGTGCCAGCAGTGAAGGCGGGGGGACCCTCTACGAGCAGTACTTC
- TRBJ1-3 - 17 TRBV7-9 CASSFPGPQRSGNTIYF TGTGCCAGCAGCTTCCCAGGACCGCAGCGCTCTGGAAACACCATATATTTT
TRBD2 TRBJ2-3 - 14 TRBV7-2 CASSLGGSLDTQYF TGTGCCAGCAGCTTGGGCGGGAGTCTCGATACGCAGTATTTT
- TRBJ2-7 - 17 TRBV11-2 CASNFFPRSGDSYEQYF TGTGCCAGCAACTTCTTCCCCCGTTCGGGGGACTCCTACGAGCAGTACTTC
TRBD2 TRBJ2-1 - 18 TRBV6-8 CASSYSTSGPLSSREQFF TGTGCCAGCAGTTACTCGACTAGCGGGCCCTTATCGTCGAGGGAGCAGTTCTTC
- TRBJ1-5 - 14 TRBV18 CASSPSSGNQPQHF TGTGCCAGCTCACCAAGTTCCGGCAATCAGCCCCAGCATTTT
- TRBJ2-7 - 12 TRBV7-9 CASSRIFYEQYF TGTGCCAGCAGTCGAATTTTCTACGAGCAGTACTTC
TRBD1 TRBJ2-1 - 16 TRBV7-9 CASRFGGQGAYNEQFF TGTGCCAGCAGGTTCGGGGGACAGGGAGCATACAATGAGCAGTTCTTC
TRBD1 TRBJ2-2 - 15 TRBV4-2 CASSQQGAGTGELFF TGTGCCAGCAGCCAACAGGGGGCAGGCACCGGGGAGCTGTTTTTT
TRBD2 TRBJ2-3 once 14 TRBV6-1 CASSPAGFTDTQYF TGTGCCAGCAGTCCAGCGGGATTCACAGATACGCAGTATTTT
TRBD2 TRBJ2-2 - 16 TRBV9 CASSVGSGGNTGELFF TGTGCCAGCAGCGTAGGTAGCGGGGGAAACACCGGGGAGCTGTTTTTT